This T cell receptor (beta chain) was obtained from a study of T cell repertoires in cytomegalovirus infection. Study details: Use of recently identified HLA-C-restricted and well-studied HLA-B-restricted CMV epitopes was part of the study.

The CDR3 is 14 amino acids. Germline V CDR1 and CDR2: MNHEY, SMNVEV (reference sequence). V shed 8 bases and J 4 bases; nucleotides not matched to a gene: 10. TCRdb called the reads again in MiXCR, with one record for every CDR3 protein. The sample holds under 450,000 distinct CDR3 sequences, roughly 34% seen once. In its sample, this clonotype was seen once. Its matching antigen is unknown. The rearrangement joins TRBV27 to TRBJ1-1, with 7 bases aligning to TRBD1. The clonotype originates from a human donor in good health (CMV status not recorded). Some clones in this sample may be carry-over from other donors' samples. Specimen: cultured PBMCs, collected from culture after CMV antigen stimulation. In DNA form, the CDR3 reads TGTGCCAGCGGAAACAGGGGCCGGATCACTGAAGCTTTCTTT. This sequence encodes CASGNRGRITEAFF.